Presented here are 11 T cell receptor beta chains from one specimen sequenced in a study of monozygotic twins with inflammatory bowel disease. No DNA is given; TCRdb re-called the 5' RACE reads and lists each CDR3 protein once. Recorded for this sample: 440,000 or so distinct CDR3 sequences. Sequencing input: blood. Receptors originate from a human donor with ulcerative colitis or Crohn's disease, or a healthy co-twin of an affected twin (not recorded which).

The J gene is TRBJ2-3, the V gene TRBV12-3 or TRBV12-4. The CDR3 spans 15 residues. CDR3 amino acids: CASSFRRSSTDTQYF.

The chain joins TRBV19 to TRBJ2-3; there is no DNA to check the TCRdb D call of TRBD2. Looked up from germline, CDR1 is LNHDA and CDR2 is SQIVND (reference sequence). The CDR3 is 15 residues long. The CDR3: CASRDSHGITDTQYF. Drawing the rest from reference TRBV19 and TRBJ2-3, the complete variable domain is DGGITQSPKYLFRKEGQNVTLSCEQNLNHDAMYWYRQDPGQGLRLIYYSQIVNDFQKGDIAEGYSVSREKKESFPLTVTSAQKNPTAFYLCASRDSHGITDTQYFGPGTRLTVL.

V and J are TRBV20-1 and TRBJ1-2; the TRBD1 assignment by TCRdb is unverifiable without DNA. The CDR3 consists of 12 residues. Germline V CDR1 and CDR2: DFQATT, SNEGSKA (reference sequence). This chain's CDR3 is CSASRGPYGYTF.

The V call is TRBV7-2, the J call TRBJ2-7. Germline values: CDR1 SGHTA, CDR2 FQGNSA. The CDR3 runs 11 residues. CDR3 amino acids: CASSGSQEQYF.

The rearrangement links TRBV6-5 to TRBJ2-3; TCRdb reports TRBD2, a call that lacks DNA to check it against. The CDR3 has 14 amino acids. Germline CDR1 and CDR2: MNHEY and SVGAGI. CDR3 sequence reads: CASSYSTSGYTQYF.

This CDR3 is CAGPGHLPSGNTIYF. The gene calls are TRBV27 and TRBJ1-3; absent DNA, TCRdb's TRBD1 call cannot be checked. The CDR3 has 15 residues. From germline, CDR1 is MNHEY and CDR2 SMNVEV (reference sequence).

The CDR3 sequence is CASSLASPSGIRIYEQFF. V usage is TRBV7-2 and J usage is TRBJ2-1; no DNA is available, so the TRBD2 call from TCRdb remains unchecked. The CDR3 extends over 18 amino acids. Germline V lookup: CDR1 SGHTA, CDR2 FQGNSA. The full variable domain, in which reference TRBV7-2 and TRBJ2-1 provide the parts outside the CDR3, is GAGVSQSPSNKVTEKGKDVELRCDPISGHTALYWYRQSLGQGLEFLIYFQGNSAPDKSGLPSDRFSAERTGGSVSTLTIQRTQQEDSAVYLCASSLASPSGIRIYEQFFGPGTRLTVL.

The chain joins TRBV20-1 to TRBJ2-5; as DNA is missing, the TRBD1 call by TCRdb cannot be tested. CDR1 DFQATT and CDR2 SNEGSKA come from the germline V gene (reference sequence). CDR3 length equals 18 residues. The CDR3 loop is CSARDYSPRGGSQETQYF.

CDR3 sequence reads: CASTPAAGSNQPQHF. The gene calls are TRBV7-2 and TRBJ1-5; TCRdb proposes TRBD1, but this gene call is untestable without DNA. This CDR3 spans 15 amino acids. Per germline, CDR1 SGHTA and CDR2 FQGNSA.

The chain carries TRBV28 and TRBJ2-5; without DNA, the TCRdb call of TRBD1 cannot be checked. Germline values: CDR1 MDHEN, CDR2 SYDVKM. The CDR3 totals 15 residues. Here the CDR3 reads CASSPLGQPQETQYF.

The rearrangement links TRBV6-1 to TRBJ1-4. CDR1 and CDR2 from the germline V gene are MNHNS and SASEGT. The CDR3 is 14 residues long. This CDR3 reads CASRAGQFGYELFF.